A single sample gave rise to the 15 T cell receptor beta chains below, sequenced in a study of T cell responses to AZD1222 COVID-19 vaccine. Clones were sequenced by immunoSEQ multiplex PCR, and TCRdb holds only the in-frame ones, with some missing. The profile shows some 180,000 clones, around 85% of them singletons. The specimen comprised peripheral blood, sampled 28 days after the second AZD1222 dose. These receptor sequences come from an adult who received the AZD1222 COVID-19 vaccine.

This chain connects TRBV6-5 to TRBJ1-2; no clear D gene. The germline V gene encodes CDR1 MNHEY and CDR2 SVGAGI. This CDR3 contains 13 residues. This chain's CDR3 is CGLGVSGNYGYTF. CDR3 bases: TGTGGCTTAGGAGTTTCTGGGAACTATGGCTACACCTTC.

Here the CDR3 DNA reads TGCGCCAGCAGCTTGCCCCAGCCTAATGAGCAGTTCTTC. The encoded protein is CASSLPQPNEQFF. The rearrangement uses TRBV5-1 and TRBJ2-1; D call uncertain. Germline V gene sequence: CDR1 SGHRS, CDR2 YFSETQ. CDR3 length equals 13 residues. Deletions cut 1 base from V and 7 bases from J, with 9 bases between.

The chain employs TRBV5-5 and TRBJ1-1; tentatively, D is TRBD1 (6 bases). This CDR3 is built from 14 residues. Germline V gene sequence: CDR1 SGHKS, CDR2 YYEKEE (reference sequence). Between the trimmed V and J ends, which lost 0 bases and 4 bases, there was a span of 10 bases. The CDR3: CASSLAAGATEAFF. CDR3 nucleotides: TGTGCCAGCAGCTTGGCCGCAGGGGCCACTGAAGCTTTCTTT.

This rearrangement joins TRBV11-3 to TRBJ2-2; 9 bases map to TRBD1. There are 19 residues in the CDR3. V lost 4 bases, J lost 0 bases, and 12 bases stayed unmatched. Per germline, CDR1 SGHNT and CDR2 YENEEA. The CDR3 here is CASSSGTGFMGTNTGELFF. The CDR3 nucleotides are TGTGCCAGCAGCTCTGGGACAGGGTTCATGGGGACGAACACCGGGGAGCTGTTTTTT.

The chain has TRBV19 and TRBJ1-1; 11 bases line up with TRBD1. With V trimmed by 4 bases and J by 5 bases, 3 bases remained unmatched. The CDR3 is 14 amino acids. The germline V gene has CDR1 LNHDA and CDR2 SQIVND (reference sequence). CDR3 protein: CASSTGQGVTEAFF. The DNA for the CDR3 is TGTGCCAGTAGTACGGGACAGGGGGTGACTGAAGCTTTCTTT.

This clone was detected a few times. This sequence joins TRBV9 and TRBJ1-1; D gene uncertain. This CDR3 spans 15 amino acids. V lost 3 bases and J 1 base, leaving 13 bases between the germline ends. In germline, CDR1 is SGDLS, CDR2 YYNGEE. CDR3 sequence reads: CASSDGRTGNTEAFF. DNA for the CDR3: TGTGCCAGCAGCGACGGACGGACGGGGAACACTGAAGCTTTCTTT.

The J gene is TRBJ2-1, the V gene TRBV2; possible D gene TRBD2, 5 bases. The CDR3 extends over 13 amino acids. CDR1 and CDR2 (germline): SNHLY, FYNNEI. The V end lost 7 bases, the J end lost 10 bases, and 17 bases lay between the germline ends. CDR3 protein: CASTGLTGNEQFF. As DNA, the CDR3 is TGTGCCAGCACTGGACTGACCGGGAACGAGCAGTTCTTC.

The rearrangement links TRBV7-9 to TRBJ2-5, with 8 bases identical to TRBD1. In germline, CDR1 is SEHNR, CDR2 FQNEAQ (reference sequence). The CDR3 length is 14 residues. The trim removed 2 bases at V and 5 bases at J, leaving 4 bases unmatched. The CDR3 coding sequence is TGTGCCAGCAGCTTAATCAGGGGGCGGGAGACCCAGTACTTC. Residues: CASSLIRGRETQYF.

V usage is TRBV21-1 and J usage is TRBJ2-1; the table's D gene call, TRBD1, was not cross checked with the DNA. TRBV21-1 is an annotated pseudogene. CDR3 length equals 14 residues. The CDR3 protein is CASSPLARASEQFF. The CDR3, as DNA: TGTGCCAGCAGCCCCCTGGCCAGGGCAAGCGAGCAGTTCTTC.

The V and J genes are TRBV2 and TRBJ2-7; D could derive from TRBD1 or TRBD2 (5 bases each). This CDR3 has 15 amino acids. Trimming cost V 3 bases and J 0 bases, with 12 bases left between them. Germline V CDR1 and CDR2: SNHLY, FYNNEI. This chain's CDR3 is CASSDPGASSYEQYF. CDR3 bases: TGTGCCAGCAGTGACCCCGGGGCCAGCTCCTACGAGCAGTACTTC. Full variable domain (remainder filled in from reference TRBV2 and TRBJ2-7): EPEVTQTPSHQVTQMGQEVILRCVPISNHLYFYWYRQILGQKVEFLVSFYNNEISEKSEIFDDQFSVERPDGSNFTLKIRSTKLEDSAMYFCASSDPGASSYEQYFGPGTRLTVT.

V is TRBV7-2 and J is TRBJ2-1; 14 nucleotides match TRBD2. CDR3 size: 16 residues. With V trimmed by 2 bases and J by 10 bases, 7 bases remained unmatched. Germline V gives CDR1 SGHTA, CDR2 FQGNSA. The CDR3 DNA reads as TGTGCCAGCAGCTTACCGAGACTAGCGGGGGGGCGAGAGCAGTTCTTC. Translation gives CASSLPRLAGGREQFF. Together with reference TRBV7-2 and TRBJ2-1, the CDR3 gives the full variable domain: GAGVSQSPSNKVTEKGKDVELRCDPISGHTALYWYRQSLGQGLEFLIYFQGNSAPDKSGLPSDRFSAERTGGSVSTLTIQRTQQEDSAVYLCASSLPRLAGGREQFFGPGTRLTVL.

This clone showed up just once. V and J are TRBV6-1 and TRBJ1-3; D may be TRBD1 (5 bases). CDR1 is MNHNS and CDR2 is SASEGT in the germline V gene. This CDR3 contains 14 residues. Trimming shortened V by 2 bases and J by 4 bases, and 9 bases separated the two germline ends. This CDR3 reads CASSERGRGNTIYF. The CDR3, as DNA: TGTGCCAGCAGTGAAAGGGGCAGGGGAAACACCATATATTTT.

The V gene is TRBV20-1, the J gene TRBJ1-1; D is unclear. The CDR3 extends over 11 amino acids. Germline CDR1 DFQATT, CDR2 SNEGSKA (reference sequence). Trimming stripped 1 base from V and 6 bases from J, with 6 bases between. CDR3 DNA sequence: TGCAGTGCTAGAGTTTTCCCTGAAGCTTTCTTT. Translation gives CSARVFPEAFF.

In this sample, this clone turned up a few times. The chain recombines TRBV6-5 with TRBJ1-1; possibly TRBD1 for D (5 bases). V gave up 2 bases and J gave up 1 base, with 14 bases separating them. Germline loops: CDR1 MNHEY, CDR2 SVGAGI. This CDR3 comprises 16 residues. In DNA form, the CDR3 reads TGTGCCAGCAGTTACGGCGTGGGACGGCCGAACACTGAAGCTTTCTTT. This translates into CASSYGVGRPNTEAFF.

The genes are TRBV5-6 and TRBJ1-5; D unclear. The germline gives CDR1 SGHDT, CDR2 YYEEEE. V shed 4 bases and J shed 2 bases, with 4 bases lying between them. The CDR3 is 12 residues long. This chain's CDR3 is CASSRGNQPQHF. The CDR3 DNA follows: TGTGCCAGCAGCCGTGGCAATCAGCCCCAGCATTTT.